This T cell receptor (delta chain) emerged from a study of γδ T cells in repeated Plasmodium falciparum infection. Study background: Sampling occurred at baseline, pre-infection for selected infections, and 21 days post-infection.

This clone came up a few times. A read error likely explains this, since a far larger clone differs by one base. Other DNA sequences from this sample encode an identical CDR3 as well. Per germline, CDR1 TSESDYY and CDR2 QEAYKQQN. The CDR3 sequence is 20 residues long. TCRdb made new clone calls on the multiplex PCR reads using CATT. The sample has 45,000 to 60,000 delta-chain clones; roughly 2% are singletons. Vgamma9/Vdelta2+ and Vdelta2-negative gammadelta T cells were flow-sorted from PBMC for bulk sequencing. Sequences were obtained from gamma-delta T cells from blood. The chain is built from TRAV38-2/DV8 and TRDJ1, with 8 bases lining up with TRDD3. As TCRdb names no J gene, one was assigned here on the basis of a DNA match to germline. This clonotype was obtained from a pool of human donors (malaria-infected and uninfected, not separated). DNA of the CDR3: TGTGCATATAGGAGCTTCTACTTCCCCTGGGGATACTTGTACACCGATAAACTCATCTTT. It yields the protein CAYRSFYFPWGYLYTDKLIF.